Each of the 21 T cell receptor beta chains below was sequenced from the same sample in a study of read filtering for tumor transcriptome and immune sequencing. Molecular barcoded adaptors covering alpha/delta and beta/gamma chains were used on 400 to 450 ng RNA. TCRdb analysed the reads with MiXCR anew, one entry per CDR3 protein. The sample shows about 22,000 distinct CDR3 sequences, around 13% of them seen only once. The sample consisted of a population of CD138-negative cells sorted from bone marrow. The receptor source for this set is a donor aged 40 or over with multiple myeloma.

This clonotype came up many times. The chain combines TRBV2 with TRBJ2-5; a weak D match, TRBD1 (6 bases). CDR3 length equals 13 residues. Germline-derived CDR1 and CDR2 are SNHLY and FYNNEI. V dropped 5 bases and J dropped 1 base, with 8 bases sitting between them. CDR3 residues: CASSWTAQETQYF. As DNA, the CDR3 is TGTGCCAGCAGTTGGACAGCCCAAGAGACCCAGTACTTC.

This clonotype occurred many times. The rearrangement uses TRBV5-4 and TRBJ1-1, with 7 bases aligning to TRBD1. The CDR3 runs 12 residues. The V and J ends lost 4 bases and 12 bases, in that order; junction bases with no gene match: 9. Looked up from germline, CDR1 is SGHNT and CDR2 is YYREEE (reference sequence). CDR3 coding DNA: TGTGCCAGCAGCCTGAACGGACAGGAGTCTTTCTTT. Its translation: CASSLNGQESFF.

This clonotype has ten or more counts. V usage is TRBV7-2 and J usage is TRBJ2-1; 16 bases align to TRBD2. The CDR3 sequence is 19 residues long. Looked up from germline, CDR1 is SGHTA and CDR2 is FQGNSA. V lost 5 bases and J lost 0; bases outside the gene matches: 7. The CDR3: CASSPSGTSGRASYNEQFF. The CDR3 nucleotides are TGTGCCAGCAGCCCGTCCGGGACTAGCGGGAGGGCCTCCTACAATGAGCAGTTCTTC.

The rearrangement uses TRBV28 and TRBJ2-1; D is unresolved. From germline, CDR1 is MDHEN and CDR2 SYDVKM. V was cut by 2 bases and J by 6 bases, with 11 bases left in between. There are 14 residues in the CDR3. CDR3 amino acids: CASSLPDISNEQFF. In DNA, the CDR3 is TGTGCCAGCAGTTTACCAGACATCTCCAATGAGCAGTTCTTC.

This clonotype was counted many times. The V and J genes are TRBV7-3 and TRBJ2-1; TRBD2 matches 8 bases. The CDR3 runs to 16 residues. Germline lookup yields CDR1 SGHTA and CDR2 FQGTGA. V lost 1 base and J lost 5; bases outside the gene matches: 7. The CDR3 coding sequence is TGTGCCAGCAGCTTAAATTTAGCGGGACCCCACAATGAGCAGTTCTTC. It encodes CASSLNLAGPHNEQFF.

This clonotype appeared many times. This chain links TRBV28 with TRBJ2-5; 9 bases align to TRBD2. The ends lost 5 bases at V and 3 bases at J; junction bases unmatched: 7. The germline CDR1 and CDR2 sequences are MDHEN and SYDVKM. The length of the CDR3 is 15 residues. The CDR3 protein is CASSSAAGGEETQYF. CDR3 nucleotide sequence: TGTGCCAGCAGTAGCGCAGCGGGAGGAGAAGAGACCCAGTACTTC.

This clonotype was detected many times. The genes are TRBV28 and TRBJ2-1; 16 nucleotides match TRBD2. The CDR3 runs 17 residues. Trimming cost V 7 bases and J 2 bases; bases outside gene matches: 5. Germline values: CDR1 MDHEN, CDR2 SYDVKM. The CDR3 spells CASTGTSGRAPYNEQFF. CDR3 in DNA: TGTGCCAGCACCGGGACTAGCGGGAGGGCCCCCTACAATGAGCAGTTCTTC.

This clonotype was recorded many times. The chain employs TRBV6-2 or TRBV6-3 and TRBJ2-1; weak D call: TRBD1 (5 bases). Trimming shortened V by 10 bases and J by 1 base, and 11 bases separated the two germline ends. This CDR3 is 13 amino acids long. CDR1 MNHEY and CDR2 SVGEGT come from the germline V gene. The CDR3 sequence is CATRALSYNEQFF. The CDR3 nucleotides read TGTGCCACCAGGGCTCTATCCTACAATGAGCAGTTCTTC.

This clonotype was found a few times. This likely traces to a read error, being one base from a far larger clone. Here the CDR3 reads CSVVTANSYEQFF. The DNA of the CDR3 is TGCAGCGTTGTGACAGCGAACTCCTACGAGCAGTTCTTC. The chain has TRBV29-1 and TRBJ2-1, with D maybe TRBD1 (5 bases). This CDR3 has 13 residues. Germline V lookup: CDR1 SQVTM, CDR2 ANQGSEA. V gave up 4 bases and J gave up 10 bases, with 17 bases separating them.

This clonotype was picked up many times. The chain is built from TRBV11-2 and TRBJ2-7; D possibly corresponds to TRBD1 (6 bases). CDR3 length equals 16 residues. V shed 1 base and J shed 7 bases, with 20 bases lying between them. Germline CDR1 SGHAT, CDR2 FQNNGV. CDR3 sequence (DNA): TGTGCCAGCAGCTTAGTCCGGACAGTGATTGGGGGAGAGCAGTACTTC. Translation gives CASSLVRTVIGGEQYF.

V is TRBV4-2 and J is TRBJ2-7, with TRBD2 identical over 9 bases. This CDR3 has 14 residues. V was clipped by 2 bases and J by 4 bases; unmatched bases: 3. Germline lookup yields CDR1 LGHNA and CDR2 YNFKEQ. The CDR3 sequence is CASSQSTSGYEQYF. The CDR3 bases are TGTGCCAGCAGCCAATCGACTAGCGGATACGAGCAGTACTTC.

This clonotype was seen at least ten times. The rearrangement joins TRBV20-1 to TRBJ2-5, with 8 bases that match TRBD2. There are 15 residues in the CDR3. Germline V lookup: CDR1 DFQATT, CDR2 SNEGSKA (reference sequence). Germline trimming cut 0 bases from V and 1 base from J; bases unmatched to any gene: 4. CDR3 bases: TGCAGTGCTAGAGATCACCGGGAGGGCCAAGAGACCCAGTACTTC. Amino acids: CSARDHREGQETQYF.

This clonotype appeared many times. This sequence joins TRBV20-1 and TRBJ1-1; D unclear. V was pared by 2 bases and J by 6 bases, with 7 bases between. The CDR3 spans 11 residues. The germline V gene encodes CDR1 DFQATT and CDR2 SNEGSKA (reference sequence). CDR3 loop: CSARLGSEAFF. The CDR3 nucleotides read TGCAGTGCTAGATTGGGGTCTGAAGCTTTCTTT.

This clonotype is termed medium-sized. The rearrangement links TRBV7-2 to TRBJ1-5; D is unresolved. Looked up from germline, CDR1 is SGHTA and CDR2 is FQGNSA. The CDR3 is 15 residues long. Trimming pared 1 base from V and 0 bases from J, leaving 7 bases between. Here the CDR3 reads CASSLGGYSNQPQHF. The CDR3 nucleotides read TGTGCCAGCAGCTTAGGTGGTTATAGCAATCAGCCCCAGCATTTT.

This clonotype was counted a few times. The rearrangement uses TRBV19 and TRBJ1-1; D perhaps matches TRBD1 (5 bases). CDR3 length: 12 residues. V lost 0 bases and J 7 bases, leaving 6 bases between the germline ends. The germline CDR1 and CDR2 sequences are LNHDA and SQIVND (reference sequence). The CDR3 region has the DNA TGTGCCAGTAGTATAGACGGGGGTGAAGCTTTCTTT. Translation gives CASSIDGGEAFF. Full variable domain (remainder filled in from reference TRBV19 and TRBJ1-1): DGGITQSPKYLFRKEGQNVTLSCEQNLNHDAMYWYRQDPGQGLRLIYYSQIVNDFQKGDIAEGYSVSREKKESFPLTVTSAQKNPTAFYLCASSIDGGEAFFGQGTRLTVV.

The sample holds a few counts of this clonotype. A read error may explain this, as a much larger clone is one base away. The genes are TRBV29-1 and TRBJ1-1; TRBD1 matches at 8 bases. The CDR3 is 13 amino acids. The V gene end was trimmed by 7 bases and the J gene end by 5 bases; junction bases not matched to a gene: 9. CDR1 and CDR2 from the germline V gene are SQVTM and ANQGSEA. The CDR3 is CSGGRGPRTEAFF. In nucleotides, the CDR3 is TGCAGCGGGGGCAGGGGGCCGCGGACTGAAGCTTTCTTT.

This clonotype appeared many times. J is TRBJ2-2 and V is TRBV14; D is unclear. The CDR3 length is 14 residues. The germline V gene has CDR1 SGHDN and CDR2 FVKESK. Trimming cost V 0 bases and J 4 bases, with 6 bases left between them. The CDR3 coding sequence is TGTGCCAGCAGCCAAGATTGGGTCACCGGGGAGCTGTTTTTT. Its protein is CASSQDWVTGELFF. The full variable domain, completed using reference TRBV14 and TRBJ2-2, is EAGVTQFPSHSVIEKGQTVTLRCDPISGHDNLYWYRRVMGKEIKFLLHFVKESKQDESGMPNNRFLAERTGGTYSTLKVQPAELEDSGVYFCASSQDWVTGELFFGEGSRLTVL.

At least ten counts were recorded for this clonotype. The V call is TRBV6-2 or TRBV6-3, the J call TRBJ2-1; tentatively, D is TRBD2 (6 bases). Trimming took 5 bases from V and 4 from J, leaving 18 bases between them. CDR1 and CDR2 (germline): MNHEY, SVGEGT. The CDR3 is 16 amino acids. The CDR3 region is CASSKPPGLDYNEQFF. The CDR3, as DNA: TGTGCCAGCAGTAAACCCCCGGGACTGGATTACAATGAGCAGTTCTTC.

In this sample, this clonotype turned up a few times. Given a much more abundant clone one base away, this may be a read error. The genes are TRBV4-2 and TRBJ2-1, with 7 bases aligning to TRBD2. The CDR3 loop spans 14 amino acids. CDR1 and CDR2 from the germline V gene are LGHNA and YNFKEQ. The CDR3, as DNA: TGTGCCAGCAGCTGGAGCGGGGCATACAATGGGCAGTTCTTC. It specifies CASSWSGAYNGQFF.

Notes on this clonotype: This is likely a read error, given that the CDR3 carries no conserved phenylalanine or tryptophan at its end. The chain joins TRBV19 to TRBJ1-5, with D perhaps matching TRBD1 (6 bases). The CDR3 is 14 residues long. CDR1 LNHDA and CDR2 SQIVND come from the germline V gene (reference sequence). Trimming cost V 4 bases and J 4 bases, with 11 bases left between them. The CDR3: CASSTWDINQPQHS. The CDR3 DNA reads as TGTGCCAGTAGTACTTGGGACATTAATCAGCCCCAGCATTCT.

This clonotype has only a few counts. This CDR3 fails to terminate in the conserved phenylalanine or tryptophan, so it likely reflects a read error. This sequence joins TRBV3-1 and TRBJ2-7; 10 bases fit TRBD2. J lost 5 bases, V lost 0 bases, and 10 bases had no gene match. Germline CDR1 is LGHDT and CDR2 is YNNKEL (reference sequence). This CDR3 has 17 amino acids. The DNA of the CDR3 is TGTGCCAGCAGCCAAGAGTGGGCTAGCGGGAGAGCCCACGAGCAGTACTCC. Residues: CASSQEWASGRAHEQYS.